These 25 T cell receptor beta chains share one sample of origin, sequenced in a study of Graves' ophthalmopathy and Graves' hyperthyroidism. Amplification of the TCR beta CDR3 regions used RNA transcripts (as template). Second-round multiplex PCR followed a first-round RT-PCR using HTBI primers. TCRdb fed the multiplex PCR reads into MiXCR, producing one record per CDR3 protein. The sample carries 350,000 to 450,000 distinct CDR3 sequences, over 20% recorded once. Sequences were obtained from peripheral blood. Receptor source: a woman between 18 and 29 years old with stable Graves' hyperthyroidism.

This clonotype was found many times. The chain uses TRBV28 and TRBJ1-5, with D uncertain. In germline, CDR1 is MDHEN, CDR2 SYDVKM. The CDR3 totals 14 residues. Trimming took 3 bases from V and 4 from J, leaving 10 bases between them. CDR3: CASSFVQLNQPQHF. DNA for the CDR3: TGTGCCAGCAGTTTTGTACAGCTGAATCAGCCCCAGCATTTT.

This rearrangement joins TRBV20-1 to TRBJ2-5; 10 nucleotides align to TRBD1. CDR3 length: 13 residues. The V gene end was trimmed by 3 bases and the J gene end by 4 bases; junction bases not matched to a gene: 2. Germline loops: CDR1 DFQATT, CDR2 SNEGSKA (reference sequence). The CDR3 DNA sequence: TGCAGTGCTAGGACAGGGGGCACAGAGACCCAGTACTTC. This translates into CSARTGGTETQYF.

V is TRBV6-5 and J is TRBJ1-2; D unresolved. The CDR3 is 14 amino acids. Germline V gives CDR1 MNHEY, CDR2 SVGAGI. The V end was cut by 0 bases, the J end by 6 bases, with 11 bases between. CDR3 nucleotide sequence: TGTGCCAGCAGTTACTCGATTGGTAGGGATGGCTACACCTTC. Protein sequence: CASSYSIGRDGYTF.

This chain links TRBV30 with TRBJ2-6, with 7 bases lining up with TRBD1. The CDR3 extends over 17 amino acids. Germline CDR1 GTSNPN, CDR2 SVGIG (reference sequence). V dropped 3 bases and J dropped 0; count of bases not matched to a gene: 8. This chain's CDR3 is CAWRGDSQFSGANVLTF. In DNA form, the CDR3 reads TGTGCCTGGAGGGGGGACAGCCAATTCTCTGGGGCCAACGTCCTGACTTTC.

This clonotype was found many times. The gene calls are TRBV13 and TRBJ2-7; 7 nucleotides match TRBD2. Germline values: CDR1 PRHDT, CDR2 FYEKMQ (reference sequence). Trimming removed 5 bases from V and 4 bases from J; junction bases left unmatched: 8. This CDR3 comprises 14 residues. CDR3 protein: CASSQGLDTYEQYF. CDR3 sequence (DNA): TGTGCCAGCAGCCAAGGACTAGACACTTACGAGCAGTACTTC.

This clonotype came up many times. The chain recombines TRBV12-3 or TRBV12-4 with TRBJ2-5; maybe TRBD2 (6 bases). The V end lost 7 bases, the J end lost 5 bases, and 14 bases lay between the germline ends. The CDR3 is 13 amino acids. CDR3 nucleotide sequence: TGTGCCAGCAAGCTCGGGAGTGGGGAGACCCAGTACTTC. Protein sequence: CASKLGSGETQYF.

This clonotype has ten or more counts. The chain has TRBV12-3 or TRBV12-4 and TRBJ2-7, with D possibly TRBD2 on 5 matching bases. This CDR3 region has 14 residues. The ends were cut back, 6 bases at V and 3 bases at J, with 15 bases in the middle. The CDR3 sequence: CASSLKGSGYEQYF. CDR3 in DNA: TGTGCCAGCAGCTTAAAAGGGAGCGGCTACGAGCAGTACTTC.

This clonotype was seen just once. A read error may explain this, as a much larger clone is one base away. Given the absence of the conserved phenylalanine or tryptophan at the CDR3 end, a read error is likely. The V call is TRBV14, the J call TRBJ2-7; 9 positions agree with TRBD2. The CDR3 has 14 amino acids. Losses at the gene ends were 4 bases for V and 3 bases for J; bases not matched to a gene: 4. Germline-derived CDR1 and CDR2 are SGHDN and FVKESK. Here the CDR3 reads CASSRQRGDYEQYY. CDR3 in DNA: TGTGCCAGCAGCCGCCAGCGGGGGGACTACGAGCAGTACTAC.

This clonotype has ten or more counts. This chain connects TRBV7-2 to TRBJ2-7; 8 positions match TRBD2. V gave up 1 base and J gave up 2 bases; unmatched junction bases: 4. Germline V gives CDR1 SGHTA, CDR2 FQGNSA. CDR3 length: 15 residues. CDR3 protein: CASSLGLSGTYEQYF. In nucleotides, the CDR3 is TGTGCCAGCAGCTTAGGGCTTAGCGGGACCTACGAGCAGTACTTC.

This clonotype showed up many times. The chain joins TRBV4-3 to TRBJ2-7; 9 nucleotides agree with TRBD1. The germline V gene has CDR1 LGHNA and CDR2 YSLEER. The CDR3 totals 14 residues. Trimming at V came to 5 bases and at J to 4 bases, leaving 6 bases not matched to a gene. CDR3 DNA sequence: TGCGCCAGCAGCGTGGGCGGACAGGGGTACGAGCAGTACTTC. This codes for CASSVGGQGYEQYF.

This CDR3 is CATARDINQPQHF. The DNA for the CDR3 is TGTGCCACGGCCCGGGACATCAATCAGCCCCAGCATTTT. The chain couples TRBV10-3 to TRBJ1-5, with TRBD1 as a possible D gene (6 bases). Germline CDR1 ENHRY, CDR2 SYGVKD. The CDR3 spans 13 residues. The germline V and J ends were trimmed by 10 bases and 3 bases, with 13 bases remaining between them.

Many counts were recorded for this clonotype. DNA of the CDR3: TGTGCCAGCAGCGCCGACAGGGCCTACGAGCAGTACTTC. It yields the protein CASSADRAYEQYF. The J gene is TRBJ2-7, the V gene TRBV13, with 7 bases that match TRBD1. J was trimmed by 2 bases and V by 5 bases; bases with no gene match: 3. This CDR3 is 13 amino acids long. From germline, CDR1 is PRHDT and CDR2 FYEKMQ (reference sequence).

The V gene is TRBV28, the J gene TRBJ2-1; TRBD1 or TRBD2 may be the D gene (6 bases each). CDR1 is MDHEN and CDR2 is SYDVKM in the germline V gene. CDR3 length equals 14 residues. Trimming pared 5 bases from V and 12 bases from J, leaving 20 bases between. The CDR3 nucleotides are TGTGCCAGCAGTCCCCCCCGTACCGGGGGCACGCAGTTCTTC. Its translation: CASSPPRTGGTQFF.

This clonotype has a count of ten or more. The J gene is TRBJ1-5, the V gene TRBV28; D uncertain. The CDR3 extends over 14 amino acids. With 6 bases removed from V and 7 bases from J, the gap between germline ends came to 16 bases. Germline values: CDR1 MDHEN, CDR2 SYDVKM. The DNA of the CDR3 is TGTGCCAGCAGGAAAATAGGGATAGGCCAGCCCCAGCATTTT. It specifies CASRKIGIGQPQHF. The variable domain in full, with the rest retrieved from reference TRBV28 and TRBJ1-5, is DVKVTQSSRYLVKRTGEKVFLECVQDMDHENMFWYRQDPGLGLRLIYFSYDVKMKEKGDIPEGYSVSREKKERFSLILESASTNQTSMYLCASRKIGIGQPQHFGDGTRLSIL.

The rearrangement joins TRBV2 to TRBJ2-7; maybe TRBD2 (6 bases). CDR3 length: 15 amino acids. V gave up 3 bases and J gave up 0 bases, with 12 bases separating them. The V gene's germline CDR1 is SNHLY and CDR2 FYNNEI. The DNA of the CDR3 is TGTGCCAGCAGTGATCTTAGCGGAACCTCCTACGAGCAGTACTTC. Its translation is CASSDLSGTSYEQYF.

The chain employs TRBV2 and TRBJ1-2, with 7 bases identical to TRBD1. With 4 bases clipped from V and 11 bases from J, the junction kept 10 bases outside the gene matches. CDR3 size: 13 residues. CDR1 and CDR2 (germline): SNHLY, FYNNEI. The CDR3 nucleotides are TGTGCCAGCAGTGGGGACAGCGAGTTTTGGTACACCTTC. It yields the protein CASSGDSEFWYTF.

V gene TRBV7-8 combines with J gene TRBJ1-6, with 8 bases identical to TRBD1. The CDR3 runs to 15 residues. After removal of 8 bases from V and 5 bases from J, the junction contained 8 bases not matched to a gene. Germline lookup yields CDR1 SGHVS and CDR2 FQNEAQ. CDR3 loop: CASASDRVHNSPLHF. The CDR3 DNA sequence: TGTGCCAGCGCATCGGACAGGGTTCATAATTCACCCCTCCACTTT.

This clonotype was seen at least ten times. The chain joins TRBV4-2 to TRBJ1-6; a weak D match, TRBD1 (6 bases). CDR1 is LGHNA, CDR2 YNFKEQ, per germline. Trimming shortened V by 0 bases and J by 10 bases, and 13 bases separated the two germline ends. There are 15 residues in the CDR3. CDR3 DNA sequence: TGTGCCAGCAGCCAAGATATGGCCAGGGGATCACCCCTCCACTTT. This encodes CASSQDMARGSPLHF.

This clonotype was counted only a few times. The chain is built from TRBV2 and TRBJ2-5, with 9 positions matching TRBD2. The CDR3 length is 18 residues. Germline lookup yields CDR1 SNHLY and CDR2 FYNNEI. Trimming cost V 1 base and J 5 bases; bases outside gene matches: 14. The CDR3 DNA reads as TGTGCCAGCAGTGAAGAGAACTTAGCGGGAGAAAGGTGGGAGACCCAGTACTTC. Its protein is CASSEENLAGERWETQYF.

This clonotype was recorded many times. The rearrangement links TRBV6-1 to TRBJ1-1; TRBD1 aligns across 11 bases. Germline V gene data show CDR1 as MNHNS and CDR2 as SASEGT. The CDR3 length is 15 residues. V lost 1 base to trimming and J lost 4 bases; unmatched junction nucleotides: 2. The CDR3 nucleotides read TGTGCCAGCAGTGAAGACGGGACAGGGGGCACTGAAGCTTTCTTT. Encoded protein: CASSEDGTGGTEAFF.

This clonotype was observed many times. V and J are TRBV10-3 and TRBJ2-7; TRBD2 is a possible D gene (6 bases). V was cut by 10 bases and J by 5 bases, with 24 bases left in between. CDR1 is ENHRY and CDR2 is SYGVKD in the germline V gene. The CDR3 extends over 15 amino acids. The CDR3 sequence: CATEPGTALGNEQYF. The CDR3 DNA follows: TGTGCCACCGAACCCGGGACTGCCCTTGGGAACGAGCAGTACTTC.

Ten or more counts support this clonotype. J is TRBJ2-7 and V is TRBV20-1; TRBD1 aligns across 9 bases. The V and J ends lost 6 bases and 3 bases, in that order; junction bases with no gene match: 12. CDR1 is DFQATT, CDR2 SNEGSKA, per germline (reference sequence). CDR3 length: 15 residues. CDR3 sequence reads: CSATTPGQGGYEQYF. The CDR3 nucleotides are TGCAGTGCCACCACCCCGGGACAGGGAGGCTACGAGCAGTACTTC.

This clonotype was found many times. V is TRBV20-1 and J is TRBJ2-7; D not resolved. Trimming removed 6 bases from V and 2 bases from J, with 11 bases in between. Per the germline V gene, CDR1 is DFQATT and CDR2 is SNEGSKA (reference sequence). This CDR3 is 12 amino acids long. The CDR3 sequence: CSAATGAYEQYF. CDR3 nucleotide sequence: TGCAGTGCCGCGACTGGGGCCTACGAGCAGTACTTC.

Ten or more counts support this clonotype. This rearrangement joins TRBV29-1 to TRBJ2-7, with 10 bases fitting TRBD1. This CDR3 spans 13 amino acids. CDR1 and CDR2 from the germline V gene are SQVTM and ANQGSEA. After removal of 7 bases from V and 3 bases from J, the junction contained 6 bases not matched to a gene. DNA for the CDR3: TGCAGCGCCGCCCGGGACAGGGGCTACGAGCAGTACTTC. It specifies CSAARDRGYEQYF.

V and J are TRBV9 and TRBJ1-1; 9 bases line up with TRBD1. V trimming: 4 bases; J trimming: 11 bases; junction bases outside the gene matches: 9. CDR3 size: 13 residues. Germline V gives CDR1 SGDLS, CDR2 YYNGEE. CDR3 coding DNA: TGTGCCAGCAGCCCCGAGAGGGACAGGGTTGCTTTCTTT. Protein product: CASSPERDRVAFF. The entire variable domain, with the rest obtained from reference TRBV9 and TRBJ1-1, is as follows: DSGVTQTPKHLITATGQRVTLRCSPRSGDLSVYWYQQSLDQGLQFLIQYYNGEERAKGNILERFSAQQFPDLHSELNLSSLELGDSALYFCASSPERDRVAFFGQGTRLTVV.